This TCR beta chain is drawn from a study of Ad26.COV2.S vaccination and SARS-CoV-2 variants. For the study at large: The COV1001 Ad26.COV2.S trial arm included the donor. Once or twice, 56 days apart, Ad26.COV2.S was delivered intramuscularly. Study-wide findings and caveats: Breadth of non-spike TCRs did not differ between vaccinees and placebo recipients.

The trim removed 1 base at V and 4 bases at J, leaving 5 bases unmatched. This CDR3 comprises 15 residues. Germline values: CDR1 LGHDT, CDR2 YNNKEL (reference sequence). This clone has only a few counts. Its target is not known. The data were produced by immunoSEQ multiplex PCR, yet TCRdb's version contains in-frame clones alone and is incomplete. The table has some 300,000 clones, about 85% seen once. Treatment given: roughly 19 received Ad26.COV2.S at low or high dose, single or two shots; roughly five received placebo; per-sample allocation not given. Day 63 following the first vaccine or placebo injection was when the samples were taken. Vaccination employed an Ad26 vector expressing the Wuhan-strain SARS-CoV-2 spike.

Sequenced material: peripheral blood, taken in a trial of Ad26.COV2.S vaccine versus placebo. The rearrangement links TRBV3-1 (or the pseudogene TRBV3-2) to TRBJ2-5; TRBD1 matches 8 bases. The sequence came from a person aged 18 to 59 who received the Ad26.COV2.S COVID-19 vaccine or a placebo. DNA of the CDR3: TGTGCCAGCAGCCAAGCAGGGGGCCGAAGAGAGACCCAGTACTTC. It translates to CASSQAGGRRETQYF.